A single TCR beta chain is shown here with its context. Its antigen remains undetermined. The input lacks base qualities; no much larger clone sits a single base away. According to the germline V gene (reference sequence), CDR1 reads SEHNR and CDR2 reads FQNEAQ. V was cut back by 5 bases and J by 3 bases, leaving a gap of 16 bases between them. The CDR3 runs 15 residues from the cysteine to the phenylalanine. Only the CDR3 region is kept as DNA, spanning 45 bases read in frame from base 1. The source of the sample is a study of T cells in Graves' hyperthyroidism and ophthalmopathy (dated by TCRdb to the late 2010s). General notes on the study: Peripheral blood was sampled at the time of initial diagnosis, prior to any treatment. To identify distinguishing TCR V-J signatures, a discovery cohort of about 95 patients was used, comprising 43 with Graves' ophthalmopathy and under 60 with stable Graves' hyperthyroidism. Whether ophthalmopathy could be predicted prospectively was tested in an independent validation cohort made up of fewer than 20 hyperthyroidism patients plus 17 patients who later progressed to ophthalmopathy. For training and testing, the 80 to 100 patients in the discovery cohort were randomly divided in a 7:3 ratio. Thyroid tissue and blood T-cell repertoires from six Graves' hyperthyroidism patients were also compared in the study. After blood sampling, hyperthyroidism patients were treated with methimazole at a starting dose of 30 mg daily, and ophthalmopathy patients were treated with high-dose intravenous methylprednisolone. The paper describes TCR Vbeta CDR3 sequencing of 135 peripheral blood samples, made up of fewer than 50 ophthalmopathy patients, 70 to 75 hyperthyroidism patients and about 17 progressor patients.

Hyperthyroidism patients were aged 18 to 65 years and newly diagnosed, with disease duration of less than 2 months. The study excluded patients with uncontrolled infections, other autoimmune diseases, pregnancy or lactation. Diagnoses relied on clinical symptoms, serum thyroxine and TRAb, thyroid ultrasound and orbital computed tomography. Blood from progressor patients was collected at the time of first diagnosis with hyperthyroidism, before any ophthalmopathy symptoms had appeared. Ficoll-Paque density gradient centrifugation was used to isolate PBMCs from about 9.4 ml of fresh peripheral blood. Progressor patients were initially diagnosed with Graves' hyperthyroidism and developed ophthalmopathy during follow-up. Total RNA was extracted with Trizol reagent, and quality was checked on an Agilent 2100 Bioanalyzer. Overall study outcomes, separate from this receptor: No statistical method was used to set the sample size in advance, and investigators knew the group allocation. In validation, the model predicted progression to ophthalmopathy with over 65% sensitivity and around 72% specificity, a median of around 6.6 months before onset. A 13 V-J signature model separated ophthalmopathy from stable hyperthyroidism, with nearly 90% sensitivity and about 81% specificity in cross-validation and 80%/75% in testing. Blood samples also contained most of the expanded thyroid clonotypes (frequency above 0.001), which suggests that blood repertoires may reflect thyroid immune responses.

TCR beta CDR3 regions were amplified from RNA transcripts. For the first round of RT-PCR on the TCR CDR3, the HTBI primer set was used together with the Qiagen OneStep RT-PCR kit. Libraries were constructed in a second round of multiplex PCR, after which size selection and purification were carried out. The libraries were sequenced on an Illumina HiSeq2000 using paired-end 100 bp reads. In the original analysis: Raw data were processed with SOAPnuke, discarding reads with adapters, uncalled bases, mean Phred below 15, or no exact constant-primer or identifier match. High-quality paired reads were merged with COPE v1.2.5, and unique nucleotide sequences were defined as clonotypes. MiTCR v1.1 was used to align the clonotypes against IMGT TRBV, TRBD and TRBJ reference segments. Analysis was restricted to V-J combinations with a frequency above 0.0001, which covered roughly 99% of repertoires. A TCS score was defined as the ratio of F50 (clonal expansion) to E x V (chaos), with BLOSUM62-based TCRdist applied between CDR3 peptides within each V-J. Welch's t-statistics and random forest reduced roughly 540 V-J features to roughly 13, which were used in a naive Bayes classifier (R e1071). TCRdb reprocessed the public reads (quality trimming at Q25 with fastp, clone calling with MiXCR) and kept in-frame beta chains. Every CDR3 protein is listed once, alongside the most common genes and DNA of its rows. Here the V and J calls rest on TCRdb's processing, not on the authors' analysis. This sample has 690,000 or so distinct CDR3 sequences in its table, and roughly a sixth of those were observed once. The ten most abundant clones make up approximately 16% of the sample.

This receptor chain uses TRBV7-9 and TRBJ1-1, with TRBD1 as a weak D call on 5 bases. Sample: blood. This TCR derives from a woman aged 50 to 65 with Graves' hyperthyroidism that later progressed to Graves' ophthalmopathy. DNA sequence: TGTGCCAGCAGCCCTCCTGGGACCGAGTACACTGAAGCTTTCTTT. Translated, it reads CASSPPGTEYTEAFF.